This is a list of T cell receptor beta chains from one sample in a study of cytomegalovirus exposure and HLA in healthy donors. Profiled with immunoSEQ multiplex PCR; TCRdb holds only in-frame clones, not every one. The sample includes about 120,000 clones, approximately 78% of them seen just once. Material: PBMCs. Receptors originate from a woman under 40 in good health and CMV-seronegative. The CDR3 runs from the conserved cysteine through the conserved F or W. A D gene is named only where the DNA matches it firmly. Clone size is shown for a subset of rows, as once, few, many or a class of expanded clone.

v_call,j_call,d_call,clone_size,cdr3_nt,cdr3_aa
TRBV30,TRBJ2-1,TRBD2,-,TGTGCCTGGGATCCCCGGTCTAGCGGGCCAAAGCAGTTCTTC,CAWDPRSSGPKQFF
TRBV6-4,TRBJ2-2,TRBD2,few,TGTGCCACCTCTCCCCTAGCGGGAGGGAGCACCGGGGAGCTGTTTTTT,CATSPLAGGSTGELFF
TRBV28,TRBJ1-2,-,-,TGTGCCAGCAGTTTATTATTGTCCGGCTACACCTTC,CASSLLLSGYTF
TRBV4-2,TRBJ1-5,TRBD1,-,TGTGCCAGCAGCCAAGATGTTGGGACAGGGGGCTGGGTTCAGCCCCAGCATTTT,CASSQDVGTGGWVQPQHF
TRBV7-9,TRBJ1-5,TRBD1,-,TGTGCCAGCAGCTCGACGAGGGGGCAGCAGCCCCAGCATTTT,CASSSTRGQQPQHF
TRBV9,TRBJ1-2,-,-,TGTGCCAGCAGCGTACAGGGGAACTATGGCTACACCTTC,CASSVQGNYGYTF
TRBV9,TRBJ1-3,TRBD1,-,TGTGCCAGCAGTGACCCAGCCGGCAGGGGGCGCGTTGGAAACACCATATATTTT,CASSDPAGRGRVGNTIYF
TRBV27,TRBJ2-5,TRBD2,-,TGTGCCAGCAGTTCCACTAGCGGGTCAGAGACCCAGTACTTC,CASSSTSGSETQYF
TRBV28,TRBJ1-6,-,-,TGTGCCAGCAGTCCCCCGGGGTATAATTCACCCCTCCACTTT,CASSPPGYNSPLHF
TRBV4-2,TRBJ1-2,-,-,TGTGCCAGCAGCCAAGATATAGACGCGGACTATGGCTACACCTTC,CASSQDIDADYGYTF
TRBV30,TRBJ1-2,-,few,TGTGCCTGGAGTGGCCCCCGGGGGGACTATGGCTACACCTTC,CAWSGPRGDYGYTF
TRBV25-1,TRBJ1-4,-,once,TGTGCCAGCAGTGGGTACAGCGGTAATGAAAAACTGTTTTTT,CASSGYSGNEKLFF
TRBV5-1,TRBJ2-2,TRBD2,-,TGCGCCAGCAGCTACGGGGGGGCAACCGGGGAGCTGTTTTTT,CASSYGGATGELFF
TRBV7-6,TRBJ1-1,-,few,TGTGCCAGCAGCTTAGGTGCAGGGGTGAACACTGAAGCTTTCTTT,CASSLGAGVNTEAFF
TRBV11-3,TRBJ1-2,-,-,TGTGCCAGCAGCTTAGTACAGGCCGCTAACTATGGCTACACCTTC,CASSLVQAANYGYTF
TRBV15,TRBJ2-1,-,-,TGTGCCACCAGCAGAGGGACAGTCAATGAGCAGTTCTTC,CATSRGTVNEQFF
TRBV10-2,TRBJ2-7,TRBD2,-,TGCGCCAGCAGTGAGTACCTTAGCGGGATTGACGAGCAGTACTTC,CASSEYLSGIDEQYF
TRBV7-2,TRBJ2-7,-,-,TGTGCCAGCAGCTTAGATCGGCCAGGCTATAACTCCTACGAGCAGTACTTC,CASSLDRPGYNSYEQYF
TRBV27,TRBJ2-7,-,-,TGTGCCAGCAGTTCCCCGCCCTACTACGAGCAGTACTTC,CASSSPPYYEQYF
TRBV7-2,TRBJ2-5,TRBD2,-,TGTGCCAGCAGCAGCCAACTATCTAGCGGGGGGAGCCAGTACTTC,CASSSQLSSGGSQYF
TRBV2,TRBJ2-2,-,-,TGTGCCAGCATACAGAACACCGGGGAGCTGTTTTTT,CASIQNTGELFF
TRBV6-1,TRBJ2-7,TRBD1,-,TGTGCCAGCAGTGAAGTTGTCGGGACAGGGGCCTACGAGCAGTACTTC,CASSEVVGTGAYEQYF
TRBV5-4,TRBJ1-2,-,few,TGTGCCAGCAGCTTGGCACGCGGGGTGGAGGGCTACACCTTC,CASSLARGVEGYTF
TRBV28,TRBJ2-5,TRBD1,-,TGTGCCAGCAGTTTAGGTTGGACAGGGGGACAAGAGACCCAGTACTTC,CASSLGWTGGQETQYF
TRBV7-2,TRBJ2-7,-,-,TGTGCCAGCAGCTTAATGTTCGGAGGGCCCAACGAGCAGTACTTC,CASSLMFGGPNEQYF
TRBV15,TRBJ2-1,TRBD1,-,TGTGCCACCAGCAGGGAGGGGACAGGGGACAATGAGCAGTTCTTC,CATSREGTGDNEQFF
TRBV28,TRBJ1-2,TRBD1,-,TGTGCCAGCAGTACTGGACCCGGGACAGATTATGGCTACACCTTC,CASSTGPGTDYGYTF
TRBV6-5,TRBJ1-1,-,-,TGTGCCAGCAGTGCCGACCGGGATCTGAACACTGAAGCTTTCTTT,CASSADRDLNTEAFF
TRBV7-9,TRBJ1-4,-,-,TGTGCCAGCAGCCCCCCCGCGATCCAGGGGAGTAATGAAAAGCTGTTTTTT,CASSPPAIQGSNEKLFF
TRBV2,TRBJ1-1,TRBD1,-,TGTGCCAGCACCCCCTCGGACAGGGGGTCTTACCCCATGAACACTGAAGCTTTCTTT,CASTPSDRGSYPMNTEAFF
TRBV14,TRBJ2-5,-,-,TGTGCCAGCAGCCCCCCTGGCAGGCAAGAGACCCAGTACTTC,CASSPPGRQETQYF